This T cell receptor beta chain was sequenced for a study of control samples from healthy donors and cancer patients. The repertoire was sequenced with immunoSEQ multiplex PCR; TCRdb's copy has only in-frame clones and lacks some. The data hold about 160,000 clones, with roughly 94% observed a single time. Trimming took 0 bases from V and 3 from J, leaving 9 bases between them. The CDR3 consists of 16 residues. The germline gives CDR1 LGHNA, CDR2 YSLEER. The chain combines TRBV4-3 with TRBJ2-6; D could derive from TRBD1 or TRBD2 (5 bases each). Sequences were obtained from PBMCs. The sequence derives from a man in his 60s with colorectal cancer. The CDR3 coding sequence is TGCGCCAGCAGCCAAGATTTGGGGGTTGGGGCCAACGTCCTGACTTTC. Its protein is CASSQDLGVGANVLTF.